The 18 T cell receptor beta chains below were found in one sample sequenced in a study of T cells in Graves' hyperthyroidism and ophthalmopathy. TCR beta CDR3 regions were amplified from RNA transcripts. In the first-round RT-PCR of the TCR CDR3, the HTBI primer set was used. TCRdb processed the multiplex PCR reads anew with MiXCR; each CDR3 protein has one entry. The sample holds 700,000 or so distinct CDR3 sequences; about a sixth are singletons and the top ten take about 8.4%. Sequenced sample: blood. These receptor sequences come from a man aged 18 to 35 with Graves' hyperthyroidism.

This clonotype was detected only a few times. The chain joins TRBV25-1 to TRBJ2-5; D is perhaps TRBD1 (7 bases). The CDR3 is 15 amino acids. Trimming pared 1 base from V and 5 bases from J, leaving 14 bases between. Germline V gene lookup returns CDR1 MGHDK and CDR2 SYGVNS. The CDR3 here is CASSEWRGPAETQYF. The CDR3 DNA is TGTGCCAGCAGTGAATGGAGGGGGCCGGCGGAGACCCAGTACTTC.

This clonotype came up a few times. CDR3 loop: CASSLGNRATEAFF. The CDR3 DNA is TGTGCCAGTAGCCTGGGGAACCGGGCCACTGAAGCTTTCTTT. The chain is built from TRBV19 and TRBJ1-1; D remains unclear. The germline V gene encodes CDR1 LNHDA and CDR2 SQIVND (reference sequence). CDR3 size: 14 residues. V was clipped by 6 bases and J by 4 bases, with 15 bases between them.

The chain recombines TRBV12-3 or TRBV12-4 with TRBJ2-4; 11 bases map to TRBD2. This CDR3 spans 17 amino acids. The V and J ends lost 4 bases and 1 base, in that order; junction bases with no gene match: 6. The CDR3 nucleotides read TGTGCCAGCAGTTCGGCTAGCGGGAGGTGGGCCAAAAACATTCAGTACTTC. Translation gives CASSSASGRWAKNIQYF.

On this clonotype itself: The junction departs from the called germline gene at one end, perhaps through a read error. The V and J genes are TRBV9 and TRBJ1-5; D perhaps matches TRBD1 (6 bases). Germline CDR1 reads SGDLS; CDR2 reads YYNGEE. This CDR3 region has 14 residues. The CDR3 coding sequence is TGTGCCAGCAGTGCTCTCAGGGGCGGACAGCCCCAACATTTT. Amino acid sequence: CASSALRGGQPQHF.

To note about this clonotype: This may be a read error, as it is one base from a much larger clone. The chain links TRBV7-9 to TRBJ2-3; 13 bases are a match to TRBD2. Germline V CDR1 and CDR2: SEHNR, FQNEAQ (reference sequence). The CDR3 is made up of 16 amino acids. Written as DNA, the CDR3 is TGTACCAGCAGCTTCCGGACTAGCGGGAGTTTGGATACGCAGTATTTT. Residues: CTSSFRTSGSLDTQYF.

This clonotype was counted a few times. The chain has TRBV2 and TRBJ1-6; D might be TRBD1 (6 bases). V lost 6 bases and J 7 bases, leaving 10 bases between the germline ends. Germline CDR1 SNHLY, CDR2 FYNNEI. CDR3 size: 13 residues. CDR3: CASRSDRNSPLHF. The DNA of the CDR3 is TGTGCCAGCAGGAGTGACAGGAATTCACCCCTCCACTTT.

This clonotype was recorded a few times. The genes are TRBV7-3 and TRBJ2-2, with D possibly being TRBD1 or TRBD2 (6 bases each). Germline assignment: CDR1 SGHTA and CDR2 FQGTGA. CDR3 length equals 15 residues. Deletions cut 5 bases from V and 7 bases from J, with 17 bases between. The CDR3: CASSRGPGLDGELFF. The CDR3 bases are TGTGCCAGCAGCCGGGGGCCCGGGCTGGACGGGGAGCTGTTTTTT.

This clonotype has just a few counts. The chain recombines TRBV5-6 with TRBJ2-7; 15 bases match TRBD2. The CDR3 length is 16 residues. The V and J ends lost 3 bases and 3 bases, in that order; junction bases with no gene match: 4. Germline values: CDR1 SGHDT, CDR2 YYEEEE. CDR3 in DNA: TGTGCCAGCAGCTCCTGGACTAGCGGGAGGGACTACGAGCAGTACTTC. Protein product: CASSSWTSGRDYEQYF.

Here the CDR3 reads CASSVATGATNEKLFF. CDR3 sequence (DNA): TGTGCCAGCAGCGTAGCTACGGGGGCCACTAATGAAAAACTGTTTTTT. The chain recombines TRBV9 with TRBJ1-4, with a possible D match to TRBD1 (6 bases). V was cut by 0 bases and J by 2 bases, with 11 bases left in between. The germline V gene has CDR1 SGDLS and CDR2 YYNGEE. The CDR3 is made up of 16 amino acids.

This clonotype was counted at least ten times. CDR3 amino acids: CASSLGGQGNYGYTF. Here the CDR3 DNA reads TGTGCCAGCAGCTTAGGGGGACAGGGCAACTATGGCTACACCTTC. The chain recombines TRBV7-8 with TRBJ1-2; 9 bases are shared with TRBD1. The CDR3 loop spans 15 amino acids. J gave up 2 bases and V 1 base, and 2 bases lay outside the gene matches. The germline CDR1 and CDR2 sequences are SGHVS and FQNEAQ.

This clonotype was counted many times. The chain links TRBV11-1 to TRBJ2-7, with 9 bases fitting TRBD2. CDR1 SGHAT and CDR2 FQDESV come from the germline V gene (reference sequence). V trimming: 3 bases; J trimming: 0 bases; junction bases outside the gene matches: 3. This CDR3 has 15 amino acids. In DNA, the CDR3 is TGTGCCAGCAGCTTTAGCGGGGGAAGCTCCTACGAGCAGTACTTC. As protein: CASSFSGGSSYEQYF.

This clonotype was recorded at least ten times. The rearrangement joins TRBV2 to TRBJ2-7; possible D gene TRBD2, 5 bases. This CDR3 has 12 residues. Germline V CDR1 and CDR2: SNHLY, FYNNEI. Trimming removed 6 bases from V and 4 bases from J, with 10 bases in between. The CDR3 loop is CASSQEDYEQYF. In nucleotides, the CDR3 is TGTGCCAGCAGCCAGGAGGATTACGAGCAGTACTTC.

This rearrangement joins TRBV5-6 to TRBJ2-7, with 11 nucleotides matching TRBD2. The germline gives CDR1 SGHDT, CDR2 YYEEEE. The CDR3 has 22 amino acids. V shed 2 bases, J shed 1 base, and the junction held 23 bases outside the gene matches. CDR3 in amino acids: CASSFGVEFAGTSGKVSYEQYF. The CDR3 nucleotides are TGTGCCAGCAGCTTCGGAGTAGAATTCGCCGGGACTAGCGGAAAGGTTTCCTACGAGCAGTACTTC.

This clonotype was seen repeatedly, ten times or more. The rearrangement uses TRBV4-2 and TRBJ2-3; 12 bases align to TRBD2. There are 18 residues in the CDR3. From germline, CDR1 is LGHNA and CDR2 YNFKEQ. The V segment lost 4 bases and the J segment 3 bases; nucleotides outside the gene matches: 11. DNA of the CDR3: TGTGCCAGCAGCCCCCTAGCGGGAGGGCCCTCGGAGACAGATACGCAGTATTTT. It specifies CASSPLAGGPSETDTQYF.

This clonotype was detected a few times. The V and J genes are TRBV20-1 and TRBJ2-7, with D possibly TRBD1 on 6 matching bases. This CDR3 is built from 12 residues. The V gene's germline CDR1 is DFQATT and CDR2 SNEGSKA (reference sequence). Trimming took 3 bases from V and 6 from J, leaving 12 bases between them. CDR3 loop: CSARIDRSEQYF. DNA of the CDR3: TGCAGTGCTAGGATTGACAGGTCCGAGCAGTACTTC.

This clonotype appeared a few times. The gene calls are TRBV7-3 and TRBJ2-3; 10 bases agree with TRBD1. Trimming at V came to 4 bases and at J to 5 bases, leaving 6 bases not matched to a gene. The germline V gene encodes CDR1 SGHTA and CDR2 FQGTGA. The CDR3 is 15 residues long. As DNA, the CDR3 is TGTGCCAGCAGCTCCGGGACAGGGGTCGGAGATACGCAGTATTTT. It translates to CASSSGTGVGDTQYF.

This clonotype occurred a few times. This chain connects TRBV6-4 to TRBJ2-1, with TRBD2 identical over 11 bases. Germline CDR1 reads MRHNA; CDR2 reads SNTAGT. Losses at the gene ends were 3 bases for V and 5 bases for J; bases not matched to a gene: 6. CDR3 length: 16 amino acids. CDR3 in amino acids: CASSEHSGRGDNEQFF. In DNA, the CDR3 is TGTGCCAGCAGTGAACATAGCGGGAGGGGGGACAATGAGCAGTTCTTC.

In its sample, this clonotype was seen many times. The chain carries TRBV25-1 and TRBJ2-1; TRBD1 matches 8 bases. The CDR3 totals 15 residues. The germline V gene encodes CDR1 MGHDK and CDR2 SYGVNS. Trimming at V came to 3 bases and at J to 4 bases, leaving 5 bases not matched to a gene. CDR3 sequence (DNA): TGTGCCAGCAGTGACCCGGGACAGGCATACAATGAGCAGTTCTTC. Its protein product is CASSDPGQAYNEQFF.